The clone carrying this T cell receptor (beta chain) has only one observation. This CDR3 region has 14 residues. V gave up 7 bases and J gave up 2 bases, with 14 bases separating them. Looked up from germline, CDR1 is SEHNR and CDR2 is FQNEAQ (reference sequence). The entry originates in a study of Ad26.COV2.S vaccination and SARS-CoV-2 variants. TCRdb keeps only in-frame clones here, not all; method: immunoSEQ multiplex PCR. The profile shows 380,000 or so clones, roughly four fifths of them singletons. Indicated treatment: around 19 received Ad26.COV2.S at low or high dose, single or two shots; about 5 received placebo; per-sample allocation not given. After the first vaccine or placebo injection, samples were drawn on day 63.

The receptor's source is a person aged 18-60 years who received the Ad26.COV2.S COVID-19 vaccine or a placebo. The rearrangement links TRBV7-9 to TRBJ1-1; a possible D gene is TRBD1 (6 bases). The source material was peripheral blood, sampled in a trial of Ad26.COV2.S vaccine versus placebo. The CDR3 bases are TGTGCCAGCAACATCGCACAGGGAAACACTGAAGCTTTCTTT. It yields the protein CASNIAQGNTEAFF.